A single sample is the source of the 27 T cell receptor beta chains below, sequenced in a study of cytomegalovirus exposure and HLA in healthy donors. Primers: 60 Vbeta forward and 13 Jbeta reverse. The table came from immunoSEQ multiplex PCR; TCRdb's copy has only in-frame clones and leaves some out. Here the sample spans about 150,000 clones, around 72% being singletons. The sequenced sample was PBMCs. The source is a middle-aged man in good health and CMV-seropositive.

The V and J genes are TRBV6-1 and TRBJ2-5; possible D gene TRBD2, 6 bases. In germline, CDR1 is MNHNS, CDR2 SASEGT. The CDR3 extends over 13 amino acids. V lost 2 bases and J lost 7, with 11 bases in between. CDR3 DNA: TGTGCCAGCAGTGAACCGGCGGGGAGGACCCAGTACTTC. It encodes CASSEPAGRTQYF.

V usage is TRBV27 and J usage is TRBJ1-4; 8 nucleotides line up with TRBD1. There are 14 residues in the CDR3. Germline CDR1 reads MNHEY; CDR2 reads SMNVEV (reference sequence). Trimming removed 5 bases from V and 7 bases from J; junction bases left unmatched: 6. CDR3 bases: TGTGCCAGCAGTCAGCGGACAGGGCCTGAAAAACTGTTTTTT. It translates to CASSQRTGPEKLFF.

With regard to this clone: The junction shows a germline mismatch at one end, possibly a read error. CDR3 protein: CASSKVAGNPVF. CDR3 sequence (DNA): TGTGCCAGCAGCAAGGTAGCAGGGAATCCAGTATTC. The V and J genes are TRBV5-5 and TRBJ2-7; tentative D call: TRBD1 (5 bases). CDR1 is SGHKS, CDR2 YYEKEE, per germline (reference sequence). CDR3 length: 12 residues.

This chain connects TRBV2 to TRBJ1-5, with TRBD1 identical over 12 bases. The germline V gene encodes CDR1 SNHLY and CDR2 FYNNEI. The CDR3 length is 15 residues. J was trimmed by 3 bases and V by 8 bases; bases with no gene match: 5. The chain's CDR3 is CASRGQGALNQPQHF. CDR3 DNA sequence: TGTGCCAGCCGGGGACAGGGGGCTCTCAATCAGCCCCAGCATTTT.

The CDR3 loop reads CASSPSEGAYGVQQGEKLFF. The CDR3 DNA sequence: TGTGCCAGCAGTCCGTCCGAGGGAGCTTACGGCGTCCAACAAGGAGAAAAACTGTTTTTT. V and J are TRBV28 and TRBJ1-4; D gene uncertain. Germline V lookup: CDR1 MDHEN, CDR2 SYDVKM. The CDR3 consists of 20 residues. Trimming shortened V by 5 bases and J by 8 bases, and 33 bases separated the two germline ends.

This rearrangement joins TRBV4-3 to TRBJ2-3, with D possibly being TRBD1 (7 bases). The CDR3 spans 15 residues. Germline values: CDR1 LGHNA, CDR2 YSLEER. The ends were cut back, 0 bases at V and 3 bases at J, with 10 bases in the middle. The CDR3 reads CASSQDAGGTDTQYF. The CDR3 region has the DNA TGCGCCAGCAGCCAAGACGCAGGGGGGACAGATACGCAGTATTTT.

This clone was seen more than once but under ten times. The chain links TRBV27 to TRBJ1-1; the D gene is possibly TRBD1 (6 bases). Trimming pared 2 bases from V and 0 bases from J, leaving 10 bases between. CDR1 and CDR2 from the germline V gene are MNHEY and SMNVEV (reference sequence). The CDR3 has 15 residues. CDR3 protein: CASSLGGAVNTEAFF. CDR3 nucleotides: TGTGCCAGCAGTTTAGGGGGGGCCGTGAACACTGAAGCTTTCTTT.

J is TRBJ1-5 and V is TRBV5-5; 9 nucleotides line up with TRBD1. The CDR3 consists of 18 residues. Germline assignment: CDR1 SGHKS and CDR2 YYEKEE (reference sequence). The V and J ends lost 0 bases and 6 bases, in that order; junction bases with no gene match: 13. CDR3 sequence (DNA): TGTGCCAGCAGCTTGGAAAGACAGGGGGGACCGTGGGGTCAGCCCCAGCATTTT. Its protein product is CASSLERQGGPWGQPQHF. Complete variable domain (other parts from reference TRBV5-5 and TRBJ1-5): DAGVTQSPTHLIKTRGQQVTLRCSPISGHKSVSWYQQVLGQGPQFIFQYYEKEERGRGNFPDRFSARQFPNYSSELNVNALLLGDSALYLCASSLERQGGPWGQPQHFGDGTRLSIL.

The CDR3 spells CSVGVQGANGYTF. In DNA form, the CDR3 reads TGCAGCGTCGGGGTCCAGGGGGCGAATGGCTACACCTTC. This chain connects TRBV29-1 to TRBJ1-2; TRBD1 matches 8 bases. The CDR3 loop spans 13 amino acids. The junction had 9 bases not matched to a gene; V was cut back by 6 bases and J by 6 bases. Germline-derived CDR1 and CDR2 are SQVTM and ANQGSEA.

The CDR3 reads CASRDLAGDYEQYF. In DNA form, the CDR3 reads TGCGCCAGCAGGGACCTAGCGGGAGATTACGAGCAGTACTTC. V is TRBV4-1 and J is TRBJ2-7, with 10 nucleotides matching TRBD2. The germline V gene encodes CDR1 MGHRA and CDR2 YSYEKL. This CDR3 has 14 amino acids. Trimming took 6 bases from V and 4 from J; bases not matched to a gene: 6.

Only a few counts were recorded for this clone. V gene TRBV7-8 combines with J gene TRBJ1-4; 7 bases are shared with TRBD1. Germline V lookup: CDR1 SGHVS, CDR2 FQNEAQ. This CDR3 is 16 amino acids long. J gave up 0 bases and V 4 bases, and 5 bases lay outside the gene matches. CDR3 protein: CASSYTGTATNEKLFF. The CDR3, as DNA: TGTGCCAGCAGCTATACCGGGACAGCAACTAATGAAAAACTGTTTTTT.

The gene calls are TRBV7-2 and TRBJ1-5; D is possibly TRBD1 (5 bases). This CDR3 spans 13 amino acids. Deletions cut 5 bases from V and 6 bases from J, with 11 bases between. Germline V CDR1 and CDR2: SGHTA, FQGNSA. The CDR3 loop is CASSLQGSQPQHF. For the CDR3, the DNA is TGTGCCAGCAGCCTCCAGGGTAGTCAGCCCCAGCATTTT.

The chain combines TRBV5-1 with TRBJ2-5; TRBD1 agrees at 8 bases. Germline V gives CDR1 SGHRS, CDR2 YFSETQ. The V segment lost 4 bases and the J segment 3 bases; nucleotides outside the gene matches: 5. This CDR3 contains 14 residues. The CDR3 reads CASSRSGQEETQYF. The CDR3 DNA reads as TGCGCCAGCAGCCGGTCGGGACAGGAAGAGACCCAGTACTTC.

This clone was found a few times. This sequence joins TRBV7-9 and TRBJ1-1; 7 nucleotides match TRBD1. CDR1 and CDR2 (germline): SEHNR, FQNEAQ (reference sequence). The CDR3 spans 12 residues. Trimming cost V 4 bases and J 10 bases; bases outside gene matches: 6. This CDR3 reads CASSSTGDGAFF. CDR3 sequence (DNA): TGTGCCAGCAGCTCCACAGGGGACGGAGCTTTCTTT.

In this sample, this clone turned up once. The chain carries TRBV7-8 and TRBJ2-6; D is possibly TRBD1 (5 bases). Trimming removed 2 bases at V and 0 bases at J, with 23 bases between. Germline V CDR1 and CDR2: SGHVS, FQNEAQ. The CDR3 loop spans 21 amino acids. The CDR3 region is CASSLLGAGRTILSGANVLTF. The CDR3, as DNA: TGTGCCAGCAGCTTATTAGGGGCAGGACGAACGATTCTCTCTGGGGCCAACGTCCTGACTTTC.

Only one count was recorded for this clone. V is TRBV2 and J is TRBJ2-7; 7 nucleotides agree with TRBD2. CDR1 and CDR2 (germline): SNHLY, FYNNEI. The CDR3 loop spans 15 amino acids. J lost 2 bases, V lost 1 base, and 5 bases had no gene match. The CDR3 spells CASSEVGAGAYEQYF. In DNA form, the CDR3 reads TGTGCCAGCAGTGAAGTAGGGGCGGGAGCCTACGAGCAGTACTTC. Together with reference TRBV2 and TRBJ2-7, the CDR3 gives the full variable domain: EPEVTQTPSHQVTQMGQEVILRCVPISNHLYFYWYRQILGQKVEFLVSFYNNEISEKSEIFDDQFSVERPDGSNFTLKIRSTKLEDSAMYFCASSEVGAGAYEQYFGPGTRLTVT.

The chain has TRBV5-5 and TRBJ2-5, with a weak D call TRBD2 (5 bases). In germline, CDR1 is SGHKS, CDR2 YYEKEE (reference sequence). CDR3 length equals 14 residues. V was clipped by 0 bases and J by 6 bases, with 12 bases between them. The CDR3 sequence: CASSLGAGEKTQYF. The DNA of the CDR3 is TGTGCCAGCAGCTTGGGTGCCGGGGAAAAGACCCAGTACTTC.

The chain employs TRBV2 and TRBJ2-7, with 14 bases lining up with TRBD2. Germline V CDR1 and CDR2: SNHLY, FYNNEI. This CDR3 is 16 amino acids long. Losses at the gene ends were 6 bases for V and 7 bases for J; bases not matched to a gene: 11. The CDR3 nucleotides read TGTGCCAGCAGCACAGGGACTAGCGGGAGTCGAGGGGAGCAGTACTTC. It is translated as CASSTGTSGSRGEQYF.

The chain uses TRBV10-1 and TRBJ2-3; 8 nucleotides line up with TRBD2. Germline CDR1 and CDR2: WNHNN and SYGVQD (reference sequence). Trimming took 6 bases from V and 0 from J; bases not matched to a gene: 11. The CDR3 is 17 amino acids. CDR3 in amino acids: CASRERLAQSSTDTQYF. The CDR3 region has the DNA TGCGCCAGCAGGGAGAGACTAGCGCAATCTAGCACAGATACGCAGTATTTT.

The rearrangement uses TRBV5-1 and TRBJ2-6; 8 nucleotides align to TRBD2. The J segment lost 0 bases and the V segment lost 3 bases, leaving 5 bases of the junction unmatched. The V gene's germline CDR1 is SGHRS and CDR2 YFSETQ. The CDR3 contains 17 residues. In DNA form, the CDR3 reads TGCGCCAGCAGCTCCGGGAGGGTCAACTCTGGGGCCAACGTCCTGACTTTC. This codes for CASSSGRVNSGANVLTF.

V gene TRBV6-1 combines with J gene TRBJ2-1; 7 nucleotides agree with TRBD1. The V gene end was trimmed by 2 bases and the J gene end by 0 bases; junction bases not matched to a gene: 7. The CDR3 has 17 amino acids. Germline V gives CDR1 MNHNS, CDR2 SASEGT. The DNA for the CDR3 is TGTGCCAGCAGTGAACTACAGGGGTACAGCTCCTACAATGAGCAGTTCTTC. Its translation is CASSELQGYSSYNEQFF.

The chain combines TRBV10-1 with TRBJ2-5, with 7 bases matching TRBD1. The CDR3 sequence is 15 residues long. Germline V gives CDR1 WNHNN, CDR2 SYGVQD (reference sequence). The J segment lost 5 bases and the V segment lost 4 bases, leaving 10 bases of the junction unmatched. The DNA of the CDR3 is TGCGCCAGCAGTGCAGGGGGTAAACCTTCGGAGACCCAGTACTTC. It specifies CASSAGGKPSETQYF.

The chain recombines TRBV15 with TRBJ2-1; TRBD1 matches 8 bases. CDR1 is LNHNV, CDR2 YYDKDF, per germline (reference sequence). The J segment lost 7 bases and the V segment lost 5 bases, leaving 7 bases of the junction unmatched. The CDR3 consists of 14 residues. The CDR3 reads CATSPARTGNEQFF. The CDR3 DNA reads TGTGCCACCAGCCCCGCCAGGACAGGGAATGAGCAGTTCTTC.

The chain uses TRBV6-6 and TRBJ1-6; 12 bases fit TRBD1. Germline assignment: CDR1 MNHNY and CDR2 SVGAGI (reference sequence). V lost 5 bases to trimming and J lost 10 bases; unmatched junction nucleotides: 9. This CDR3 has 16 residues. The CDR3 loop reads CASSLGRDRGQSPLHF. The CDR3 DNA sequence: TGTGCCAGCAGTCTGGGGCGGGACAGGGGGCAATCACCCCTCCACTTT.

The J gene is TRBJ2-3, the V gene TRBV29-1, with 16 nucleotides matching TRBD2. The germline V gene encodes CDR1 SQVTM and CDR2 ANQGSEA. This CDR3 is built from 18 residues. The J segment lost 1 base and the V segment lost 8 bases, leaving 12 bases of the junction unmatched. The CDR3 nucleotides are TGCAGCACCGCCGGGACTAGCGGGAGGGCCCTAGGCACAGATACGCAGTATTTT. Translating gives CSTAGTSGRALGTDTQYF.

The J gene is TRBJ1-1, the V gene TRBV9; no clear D. CDR3 length equals 15 residues. Per the germline V gene, CDR1 is SGDLS and CDR2 is YYNGEE. The ends were cut back, 3 bases at V and 8 bases at J, with 20 bases in the middle. This CDR3 reads CASSANSLGTEEAFF. The CDR3 DNA sequence: TGTGCCAGCAGCGCGAACAGCCTTGGCACTGAAGAAGCTTTCTTT.

The chain links TRBV29-1 to TRBJ1-1; 9 bases line up with TRBD1. Looked up from germline, CDR1 is SQVTM and CDR2 is ANQGSEA. The CDR3 is 14 amino acids. V shed 6 bases and J 3 bases; nucleotides not matched to a gene: 8. The CDR3 nucleotides are TGCAGCGTCTGGGGTCGACAGGGGGACACTGAAGCTTTCTTT. Its translation is CSVWGRQGDTEAFF. Complete variable domain (other parts from reference TRBV29-1 and TRBJ1-1): SAVISQKPSRDICQRGTSLTIQCQVDSQVTMMFWYRQQPGQSLTLIATANQGSEATYESGFVIDKFPISRPNLTFSTLTVSNMSPEDSSIYLCSVWGRQGDTEAFFGQGTRLTVV.